The 9 T cell receptor beta chains presented below share a single source sample, sequenced in a study of cytomegalovirus exposure and HLA in healthy donors. Some clones are missing from TCRdb's copy, which holds only in-frame ones; the method was immunoSEQ multiplex PCR. The sample has 65,000 to 70,000 clones, about nine tenths seen once. Sequenced material: PBMCs. These receptor sequences come from a man younger than 35 in good health and CMV-seronegative.

V gene TRBV7-2 combines with J gene TRBJ2-7; TRBD2 agrees at 8 bases. V shed 5 bases and J 11 bases; nucleotides not matched to a gene: 8. Germline V gives CDR1 SGHTA, CDR2 FQGNSA. The CDR3 sequence is 12 residues long. DNA for the CDR3: TGTGCCAGCAGCACCGCGAGCGGGAGCGAGTACTTC. Its protein product is CASSTASGSEYF. Variable domain in full (rest from reference TRBV7-2 and TRBJ2-7): GAGVSQSPSNKVTEKGKDVELRCDPISGHTALYWYRQSLGQGLEFLIYFQGNSAPDKSGLPSDRFSAERTGGSVSTLTIQRTQQEDSAVYLCASSTASGSEYFGPGTRLTVT.

The chain is built from TRBV7-2 and TRBJ2-1; no clear D gene. The CDR3 runs to 15 residues. The V and J ends lost 5 bases and 0 bases respectively, with 11 bases between them. The germline CDR1 and CDR2 sequences are SGHTA and FQGNSA. The CDR3 DNA sequence: TGTGCCAGCAGCATCCGGAGTAGCTCCTACAATGAGCAGTTCTTC. It is translated as CASSIRSSSYNEQFF.

The J gene is TRBJ2-2, the V gene TRBV7-3; D might be TRBD2 (5 bases). Germline-derived CDR1 and CDR2 are SGHTA and FQGTGA. V lost 4 bases and J lost 6, with 12 bases in between. CDR3 length: 14 amino acids. CDR3 residues: CASSSRGVPGELFF. CDR3 DNA: TGTGCCAGCAGCTCCCGGGGAGTCCCCGGGGAGCTGTTTTTT.

This CDR3 is CASSPRSGYTF. The DNA of the CDR3 is TGTGCCAGCAGTCCCCGGTCGGGCTACACCTTC. The gene calls are TRBV28 and TRBJ1-2; no reliable D call. Trimming stripped 5 bases from V and 8 bases from J, with 9 bases between. This CDR3 contains 11 residues. CDR1 and CDR2 (germline): MDHEN, SYDVKM.

The chain joins TRBV29-1 to TRBJ2-4, with a weak D call TRBD2 (7 bases). This CDR3 spans 15 amino acids. Germline CDR1 and CDR2: SQVTM and ANQGSEA. V was cut by 2 bases and J by 4 bases, with 15 bases left in between. For the CDR3, the DNA is TGCAGCGTTGAAAGGGGGTCTAGCGGTAAAAACATTCAGTACTTC. Translation gives CSVERGSSGKNIQYF. Looking up the rest from reference TRBV29-1 and TRBJ2-4 gives the full variable domain: SAVISQKPSRDICQRGTSLTIQCQVDSQVTMMFWYRQQPGQSLTLIATANQGSEATYESGFVIDKFPISRPNLTFSTLTVSNMSPEDSSIYLCSVERGSSGKNIQYFGAGTRLSVL.

This CDR3 reads CASSPGIEQYF. Here the CDR3 DNA reads TGTGCCAGCTCTCCGGGGATTGAGCAGTACTTC. This chain links TRBV18 with TRBJ2-7, with D tentatively TRBD2 (5 bases). The CDR3 has 11 residues. Germline CDR1 reads KGHSH; CDR2 reads LQKENI. Trimming removed 6 bases from V and 7 bases from J, with 10 bases in between.

The chain is built from TRBV2 and TRBJ2-1, with 7 bases aligning to TRBD2. Germline V lookup: CDR1 SNHLY, CDR2 FYNNEI. CDR3 length: 12 amino acids. V dropped 7 bases and J dropped 13; count of bases not matched to a gene: 10. CDR3 loop: CASTVAGLLQFF. The CDR3 DNA sequence: TGTGCCAGCACCGTAGCGGGTTTGCTTCAGTTCTTC.

This chain connects TRBV6-1 to TRBJ2-5; no definite D call. CDR3 length: 11 residues. The germline CDR1 and CDR2 sequences are MNHNS and SASEGT. Trimming left V 6 bases short and J 4 bases short, with 6 bases between. The CDR3 DNA reads TGTGCCAGCAGGCTACTAGAGACCCAGTACTTC. This codes for CASRLLETQYF.

CDR3 residues: CASSASGTTIQETQYF. CDR3 nucleotide sequence: TGTGCCAGCAGCGCATCCGGGACTACTATCCAAGAGACCCAGTACTTC. The chain recombines TRBV7-6 with TRBJ2-5; TRBD2 aligns across 7 bases. With 5 bases clipped from V and 1 base from J, the junction kept 10 bases outside the gene matches. This CDR3 contains 16 residues. Per germline, CDR1 SGHVS and CDR2 FNYEAQ.